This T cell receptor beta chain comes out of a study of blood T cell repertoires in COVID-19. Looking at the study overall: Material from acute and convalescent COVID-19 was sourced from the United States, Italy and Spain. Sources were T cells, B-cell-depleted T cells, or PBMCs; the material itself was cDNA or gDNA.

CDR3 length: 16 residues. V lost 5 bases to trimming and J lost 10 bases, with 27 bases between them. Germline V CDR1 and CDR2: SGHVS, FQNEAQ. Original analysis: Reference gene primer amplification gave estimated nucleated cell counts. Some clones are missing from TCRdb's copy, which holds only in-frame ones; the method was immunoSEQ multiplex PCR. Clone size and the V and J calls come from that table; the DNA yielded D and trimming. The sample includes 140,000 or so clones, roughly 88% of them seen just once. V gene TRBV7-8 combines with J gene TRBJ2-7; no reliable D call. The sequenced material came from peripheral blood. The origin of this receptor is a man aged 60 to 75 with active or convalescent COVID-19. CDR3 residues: CASSPRGSRISEIQYF. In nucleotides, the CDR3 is TGTGCCAGCAGCCCAAGAGGTTCTAGGATCAGCGAAATCCAGTACTTC. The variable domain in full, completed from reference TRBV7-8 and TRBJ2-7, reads GAGVSQSPRYKVAKRGQDVALRCDPISGHVSLFWYQQALGQGPEFLTYFQNEAQLDKSGLPSDRFFAERPEGSVSTLKIQRTQQEDSAVYLCASSPRGSRISEIQYFGPGTRLTVT.